A single sample gave rise to the 25 T cell receptor beta chains below, sequenced in a study of blood T cell repertoires in COVID-19 (dated by TCRdb to the early 2020s). Library method: the immunoSEQ multiplex PCR assay. Not all clones reach the TCRdb copy of this immuneACCESS table, which keeps in-frame sequences only. Checked studies attribute under half of the gap to unresolved V genes and leave the rest unexplained. Present in this sample are about 45,000 clones, roughly 90% of which were seen just once. The ten biggest clones cover roughly 5.7% of the sample. The sequencing input was peripheral blood. These receptors came from a human donor in a cohort sampled during active COVID-19.

V usage is TRBV7-9 and J usage is TRBJ1-5; D gene ambiguous. The germline V gene has CDR1 SEHNR and CDR2 FQNEAQ (reference sequence). With 5 bases removed from V and 1 base from J, the gap between germline ends came to 9 bases. The CDR3 spans 14 residues. The CDR3 region has the DNA TGTGCCAGCAGCCCTTCTCAGAGCAATCAGCCCCAGCATTTT. Amino acids: CASSPSQSNQPQHF.

CDR3 nucleotide sequence: TGTGCCAGCTCACCGGAGCGTAAAGGTTACGAGCAGTACTTC. This translates into CASSPERKGYEQYF. V and J are TRBV18 and TRBJ2-7; D remains ambiguous. Germline CDR1 KGHSH, CDR2 LQKENI. V was pared by 3 bases and J by 4 bases, with 13 bases between. The CDR3 has 14 residues.

Only a few counts were recorded for this clone. The chain employs TRBV12-5 and TRBJ1-1; tentative D call: TRBD1 (5 bases). V gave up 6 bases and J gave up 3 bases, with 20 bases separating them. This CDR3 is built from 16 residues. CDR1 LGHNT and CDR2 FRNRAP come from the germline V gene. The CDR3 region is CASGPCWGRWYTEAFF. CDR3 in DNA: TGTGCTAGTGGCCCGTGTTGGGGGAGGTGGTACACTGAAGCTTTCTTT.

The J gene is TRBJ2-1, the V gene TRBV5-1; the match to TRBD2 covers 13 bases. The CDR3 loop spans 17 amino acids. The J segment lost 8 bases and the V segment lost 0 bases, leaving 8 bases of the junction unmatched. The germline gives CDR1 SGHRS, CDR2 YFSETQ. CDR3 in amino acids: CASSLVLGTSGVDEQFF. For the CDR3, the DNA is TGCGCCAGCAGCTTGGTTCTCGGGACTAGCGGGGTAGATGAGCAGTTCTTC.

This chain connects TRBV7-6 to TRBJ2-7; 8 bases fit TRBD2. Trimming took 6 bases from V and 2 from J; bases not matched to a gene: 9. CDR1 and CDR2 from the germline V gene are SGHVS and FNYEAQ. There are 15 residues in the CDR3. This CDR3 reads CASSSGGGATYEQYF. The CDR3, as DNA: TGTGCCAGCAGTTCCGGGGGGGGCGCGACCTACGAGCAGTACTTC.

V gene TRBV7-2 combines with J gene TRBJ2-1, with D possibly matching TRBD1 (6 bases). The germline CDR1 and CDR2 sequences are SGHTA and FQGNSA. CDR3 length equals 13 residues. Trimming left V 2 bases short and J 5 bases short, with 7 bases between. CDR3 coding DNA: TGTGCCAGCAGCTTATACAGGGACAATGAGCAGTTCTTC. Its translation: CASSLYRDNEQFF.

This chain's CDR3 is CACSGVLEYNSPLHF. CDR3 nucleotides: TGTGCCTGCTCCGGGGTCCTTGAATATAATTCACCCCTCCACTTT. The chain combines TRBV30 with TRBJ1-6, with D uncertain. The CDR3 is made up of 15 amino acids. Trimming removed 6 bases from V and 4 bases from J, with 16 bases in between. Germline loops: CDR1 GTSNPN, CDR2 SVGIG (reference sequence).

V gene TRBV3-1 (or the pseudogene TRBV3-2) combines with J gene TRBJ2-7, with 10 bases fitting TRBD1. V trimming: 6 bases; J trimming: 4 bases; junction bases outside the gene matches: 12. CDR1 LGHDT and CDR2 YNNKEL come from the germline V gene (reference sequence). This CDR3 has 16 residues. In nucleotides, the CDR3 is TGTGCCAGCAGGCCGGGACAGGGGAGCGGTCTTTACGAGCAGTACTTC. Translated, it gives CASRPGQGSGLYEQYF.

For the CDR3, the DNA is TGTGCCAGCTCACCCGTTCCAGGGACTAGCGGGAGCGGGAATGAGCAGTTCTTC. Its translation: CASSPVPGTSGSGNEQFF. The chain couples TRBV18 to TRBJ2-1; 14 nucleotides match TRBD2. The CDR3 loop spans 18 amino acids. Germline V gene data show CDR1 as KGHSH and CDR2 as LQKENI. The J segment lost 7 bases and the V segment lost 3 bases, leaving 11 bases of the junction unmatched.

V usage is TRBV7-2 and J usage is TRBJ2-7; 10 bases map to TRBD2. CDR3 length: 15 residues. The germline CDR1 and CDR2 sequences are SGHTA and FQGNSA. With V trimmed by 4 bases and J by 4 bases, 7 bases remained unmatched. The CDR3 is CASSWTSGVPYEQYF. Here the CDR3 DNA reads TGTGCCAGCAGCTGGACTAGCGGAGTACCTTACGAGCAGTACTTC.

The V call is TRBV5-5, the J call TRBJ1-2, with TRBD1 identical over 9 bases. Germline CDR1 and CDR2: SGHKS and YYEKEE (reference sequence). The V and J ends lost 2 bases and 10 bases, in that order; junction bases with no gene match: 12. This CDR3 spans 15 amino acids. The DNA for the CDR3 is TGTGCCAGCAGCTTTTCGGGACAGGGAGCACAAGACTACACCTTC. Amino acid sequence: CASSFSGQGAQDYTF.

This chain connects TRBV28 to TRBJ2-3; the match to TRBD1 covers 11 bases. Germline-derived CDR1 and CDR2 are MDHEN and SYDVKM. Trimming removed 5 bases from V and 4 bases from J; junction bases left unmatched: 17. The CDR3 is 19 residues long. CDR3 in DNA: TGTGCCAGCAGTCCCGAATCGTCGGACAGGGGGCATTCGGCAGATACGCAGTATTTT. This sequence encodes CASSPESSDRGHSADTQYF.

The chain is built from TRBV7-2 and TRBJ1-3; D not resolved. The CDR3 loop spans 16 amino acids. The V and J ends lost 2 bases and 0 bases respectively, with 11 bases between them. The germline gives CDR1 SGHTA, CDR2 FQGNSA. The CDR3 DNA reads TGTGCCAGCAGCTTATCTCGGGGAGGCTCTGGAAACACCATATATTTT. Translating gives CASSLSRGGSGNTIYF.

The chain carries TRBV11-3 and TRBJ2-4, with D unclear. Germline lookup yields CDR1 SGHNT and CDR2 YENEEA. The CDR3 length is 16 residues. The V end lost 2 bases, the J end lost 1 base, and 12 bases lay between the germline ends. In nucleotides, the CDR3 is TGTGCCAGCAGCTTAACTTTGTGGGCTGCCAAAAACATTCAGTACTTC. It specifies CASSLTLWAAKNIQYF. Full variable domain (rest looked up from reference TRBV11-3 and TRBJ2-4): EAGVVQSPRYKIIEKKQPVAFWCNPISGHNTLYWYLQNLGQGPELLIRYENEEAVDDSQLPKDRFSAERLKGVDSTLKIQPAELGDSAVYLCASSLTLWAAKNIQYFGAGTRLSVL.

This chain uses TRBV7-9 with TRBJ2-3; D gene unclear. V lost 3 bases and J 6 bases, leaving 7 bases between the germline ends. The CDR3 length is 12 residues. CDR1 SEHNR and CDR2 FQNEAQ come from the germline V gene (reference sequence). The DNA for the CDR3 is TGTGCCAGCAGCTTCGTTGCGGATACGCAGTATTTT. Translated, it gives CASSFVADTQYF.

V and J are TRBV4-3 and TRBJ1-6; the match to TRBD1 covers 9 bases. In germline, CDR1 is LGHNA, CDR2 YSLEER. The CDR3 runs to 15 residues. Trimming removed 4 bases from V and 5 bases from J; junction bases left unmatched: 3. CDR3 protein: CASSRGTGNNSPLHF. The CDR3 region has the DNA TGCGCCAGCAGCCGAGGGACAGGGAATAATTCACCCCTCCACTTT.

CDR3 protein: CATYSGNTIYF. CDR3 coding DNA: TGTGCCACCTACTCTGGAAACACCATATATTTT. The chain links TRBV27 to TRBJ1-3; D is ambiguous. The ends were cut back, 10 bases at V and 0 bases at J, with 4 bases in the middle. Germline V gives CDR1 MNHEY, CDR2 SMNVEV (reference sequence). The CDR3 extends over 11 amino acids.

J is TRBJ2-7 and V is TRBV9; 8 nucleotides line up with TRBD2. After removal of 4 bases from V and 0 bases from J, the junction contained 6 bases not matched to a gene. CDR1 is SGDLS, CDR2 YYNGEE, per germline. The CDR3 is made up of 15 amino acids. The CDR3 here is CASSPTSGSSYEQYF. The CDR3 coding sequence is TGTGCCAGCAGCCCCACTAGCGGATCCTCCTACGAGCAGTACTTC.

This chain uses TRBV7-8 with TRBJ2-5; 7 positions match TRBD2. The V gene's germline CDR1 is SGHVS and CDR2 FQNEAQ. Losses at the gene ends were 1 base for V and 5 bases for J; bases not matched to a gene: 7. This CDR3 region has 15 residues. In DNA form, the CDR3 reads TGTGCCAGCAGCTTAGGAATAGCGGGTGTGGAGACCCAGTACTTC. It codes for CASSLGIAGVETQYF.

The rearrangement links TRBV4-3 to TRBJ1-2, with 8 bases lining up with TRBD1. The CDR3 sequence is 15 residues long. The trim removed 4 bases at V and 2 bases at J, leaving 6 bases unmatched. Germline V gene lookup returns CDR1 LGHNA and CDR2 YSLEER. The CDR3 protein is CASSLHDRGNYGYTF. CDR3 DNA: TGCGCCAGCAGCCTACACGACAGGGGCAACTATGGCTACACCTTC.

The chain carries TRBV9 and TRBJ2-6, with D perhaps matching TRBD2 (6 bases). The germline V and J ends were trimmed by 0 bases and 1 base, with 14 bases remaining between them. Germline V CDR1 and CDR2: SGDLS, YYNGEE. The CDR3 loop spans 18 amino acids. CDR3 amino acids: CASSVVEGTLSGANVLTF. The CDR3 bases are TGTGCCAGCAGCGTAGTGGAGGGGACGCTTTCTGGGGCCAACGTCCTGACTTTC. Using reference TRBV9 and TRBJ2-6 for the parts outside the CDR3, the full variable domain is DSGVTQTPKHLITATGQRVTLRCSPRSGDLSVYWYQQSLDQGLQFLIQYYNGEERAKGNILERFSAQQFPDLHSELNLSSLELGDSALYFCASSVVEGTLSGANVLTFGAGSRLTVL.

The rearrangement links TRBV18 to TRBJ1-3; perhaps TRBD1 as D (5 bases). The CDR3 is 16 amino acids. Trimming took 2 bases from V and 4 from J, leaving 15 bases between them. CDR1 KGHSH and CDR2 LQKENI come from the germline V gene. The CDR3 DNA reads as TGTGCCAGCTCACCAGATTTATCAGACAGAGGAAACACCATATATTTT. Its translation: CASSPDLSDRGNTIYF.

The chain recombines TRBV7-6 with TRBJ2-3; a possible D gene is TRBD2 (6 bases). This CDR3 contains 17 residues. Germline CDR1 SGHVS, CDR2 FNYEAQ. Trimming stripped 4 bases from V and 0 bases from J, with 17 bases between. CDR3 loop: CASSSPLSGASTDTQYF. CDR3 in DNA: TGTGCCAGCAGCTCACCTCTTTCGGGAGCAAGCACAGATACGCAGTATTTT.

The chain combines TRBV6-5 with TRBJ2-3; 7 positions match TRBD2. V shed 7 bases and J 6 bases; nucleotides not matched to a gene: 4. Germline V gene sequence: CDR1 MNHEY, CDR2 SVGAGI. CDR3 size: 12 residues. The CDR3: CASIISGDTQYF. The CDR3, as DNA: TGTGCCAGCATAATTAGCGGGGATACGCAGTATTTT.

The V gene is TRBV7-3, the J gene TRBJ2-1; 8 bases agree with TRBD1. Germline V gene lookup returns CDR1 SGHTA and CDR2 FQGTGA. V lost 5 bases to trimming and J lost 3 bases; unmatched junction nucleotides: 9. The CDR3 has 16 residues. CDR3 bases: TGTGCCAGCAGCCAAACAGGGGGAAATTACTACAATGAGCAGTTCTTC. Amino acid sequence: CASSQTGGNYYNEQFF.